This is a list of T cell receptor beta chains from one sample in a study of blood T cells in healthy people across ages. TCRdb reprocessed the 5' RACE reads with MiXCR, giving one entry per CDR3 protein. Altogether around 900,000 distinct CDR3 sequences are present, roughly 51% being singletons, with the ten largest covering about a fifth. Sequencing was done on a sample of blood. All receptors derive from an older woman in good health. The conserved cysteine and the conserved F or W are not part of the CDR3 here. The order of the fields is V gene, J gene, CDR3 protein.

v_gene: TRBV12-3/TRBV12-4
j_gene: TRBJ2-3
CDR3aa: ASRGRADVEY

v_gene: TRBV6-1
j_gene: TRBJ2-1
CDR3aa: ASSKTPKAGGYNEQF

v_gene: TRBV5-5
j_gene: TRBJ2-5
CDR3aa: ASSSGSQETQY

v_gene: TRBV20-1
j_gene: TRBJ2-4
CDR3aa: SPWVAKNIQY

v_gene: TRBV12-3/TRBV12-4
j_gene: TRBJ2-5
CDR3aa: ASTHSTSGSSGETQY

v_gene: TRBV6-5
j_gene: TRBJ1-2
CDR3aa: ASSRGRATGYT

v_gene: TRBV11-2
j_gene: TRBJ1-1
CDR3aa: ASSLGTGFTEAF

v_gene: TRBV3-1
j_gene: TRBJ2-7
CDR3aa: ASSQGVPRNEQY

v_gene: TRBV27
j_gene: TRBJ2-5
CDR3aa: ASSLSPVGTQY

v_gene: TRBV25-1
j_gene: TRBJ1-3
CDR3aa: ASSELSTVSGNTIY

v_gene: TRBV4-2
j_gene: TRBJ2-6
CDR3aa: ASSVEGAKIISGANVLT

v_gene: TRBV6-2/TRBV6-3
j_gene: TRBJ2-5
CDR3aa: ASSGWGYQETQY

v_gene: TRBV7-2
j_gene: TRBJ2-7
CDR3aa: ASTKRGRERRSTPYEQY

v_gene: TRBV5-1
j_gene: TRBJ1-2
CDR3aa: ASRADQANYGYT

v_gene: TRBV28
j_gene: TRBJ2-1
CDR3aa: ASSLPQTGPYNEQF

v_gene: TRBV15
j_gene: TRBJ1-2
CDR3aa: ATSREGGGYGYT

v_gene: TRBV28
j_gene: TRBJ2-7
CDR3aa: ATTGTGRPEQY

v_gene: TRBV12-3/TRBV12-4
j_gene: .
CDR3aa: ASSLGVTQY

v_gene: TRBV20-1
j_gene: TRBJ2-1
CDR3aa: SARAPEGTSGTYNEQF

v_gene: TRBV29-1
j_gene: TRBJ1-1
CDR3aa: SVRTGMNTEAF

v_gene: TRBV5-1
j_gene: TRBJ2-1
CDR3aa: ASSLAQGAAFTNEQF

v_gene: TRBV20-1
j_gene: TRBJ2-1
CDR3aa: SAVNSGSGTIEQF

v_gene: TRBV7-2
j_gene: TRBJ2-1
CDR3aa: ASSFGRWGEQF

v_gene: TRBV3-1
j_gene: TRBJ2-7
CDR3aa: ASSARTSGSRNEQY

v_gene: TRBV6-2/TRBV6-3
j_gene: .
CDR3aa: ASSRSSGRVYEQY

v_gene: TRBV7-2
j_gene: TRBJ2-2
CDR3aa: ASSLAPGGIGELF

v_gene: TRBV5-4
j_gene: TRBJ1-1
CDR3aa: ASSLPRQGRRAF

v_gene: TRBV7-9
j_gene: TRBJ2-1
CDR3aa: ASSFTRASGSGNEQF

v_gene: TRBV5-6
j_gene: TRBJ1-2
CDR3aa: ASSRGRGGYGYT

v_gene: TRBV4-1
j_gene: TRBJ2-2
CDR3aa: ASSPPPGRGTGELF

v_gene: TRBV7-2
j_gene: TRBJ1-1
CDR3aa: ASSPRHANTEAF

v_gene: TRBV5-1
j_gene: TRBJ2-5
CDR3aa: ASTSTGASQETQY

v_gene: TRBV6-5
j_gene: TRBJ2-7
CDR3aa: ASTQDRAPYEQY